This TCR beta chain was recovered during a study of T-cell memory formation after mild COVID-19. TCRdb reprocessed the 5' RACE reads with MiXCR, giving one entry per CDR3 protein. The repertoire holds about 560,000 distinct CDR3 sequences, with about 20% as singletons. V shed 6 bases and J shed 5 bases, with 14 bases lying between them. The CDR3 totals 13 residues. Germline V lookup: CDR1 LNHDA, CDR2 SQIVND (reference sequence). This rearrangement joins TRBV19 to TRBJ2-7; D possibly corresponds to TRBD2 (6 bases). The clonotype was recovered from an adult woman who had mild COVID-19 (a few samples of this study predate the infection). Cell type and time point are not known. The sequencing sample was made of PBMCs or a T cell subset sorted from them (not recorded which). The CDR3 sequence: CASRGSGWDEQYF. CDR3 coding DNA: TGTGCCAGTAGAGGCAGCGGGTGGGACGAGCAGTACTTC.